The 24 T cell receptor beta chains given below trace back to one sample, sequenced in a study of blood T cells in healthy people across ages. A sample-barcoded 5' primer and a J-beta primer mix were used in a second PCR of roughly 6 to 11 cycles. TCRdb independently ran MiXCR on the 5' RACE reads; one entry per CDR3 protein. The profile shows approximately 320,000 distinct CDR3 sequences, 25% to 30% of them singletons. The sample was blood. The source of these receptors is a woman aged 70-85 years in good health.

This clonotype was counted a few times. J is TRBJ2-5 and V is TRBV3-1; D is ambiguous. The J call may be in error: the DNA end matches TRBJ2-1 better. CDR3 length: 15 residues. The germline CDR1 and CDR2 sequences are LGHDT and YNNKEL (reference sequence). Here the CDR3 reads CASSQVQPGGNEQFF. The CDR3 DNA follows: TGTGCCAGCAGCCAAGTCCAACCGGGCGGCAATGAGCAGTTCTTC.

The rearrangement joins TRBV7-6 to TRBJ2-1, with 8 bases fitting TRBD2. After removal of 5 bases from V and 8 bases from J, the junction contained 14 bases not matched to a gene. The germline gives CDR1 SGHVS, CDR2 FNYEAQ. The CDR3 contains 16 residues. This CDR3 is CASSTSGTRGEDEQFF. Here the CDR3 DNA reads TGTGCCAGCAGCACCTCCGGGACTAGAGGCGAGGATGAGCAGTTCTTC.

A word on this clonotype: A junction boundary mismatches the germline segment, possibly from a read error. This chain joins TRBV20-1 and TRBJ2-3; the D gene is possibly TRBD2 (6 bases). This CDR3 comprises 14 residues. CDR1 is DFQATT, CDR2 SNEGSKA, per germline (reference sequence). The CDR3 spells CSARGRGFTDPQYF. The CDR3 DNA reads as TGCAGTGCTAGGGGTCGGGGGTTCACAGATCCGCAGTATTTT.

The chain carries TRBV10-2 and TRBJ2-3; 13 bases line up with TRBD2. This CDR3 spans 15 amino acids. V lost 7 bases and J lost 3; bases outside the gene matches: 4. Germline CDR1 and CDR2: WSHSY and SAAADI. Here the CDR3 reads CASTELAGGTDTQYF. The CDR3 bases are TGCGCCAGCACCGAACTAGCGGGGGGGACAGATACGCAGTATTTT.

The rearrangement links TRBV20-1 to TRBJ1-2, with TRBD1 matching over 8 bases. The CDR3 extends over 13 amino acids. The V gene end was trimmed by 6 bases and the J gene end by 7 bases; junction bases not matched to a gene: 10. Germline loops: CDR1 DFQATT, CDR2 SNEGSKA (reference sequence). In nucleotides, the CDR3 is TGCAGTGCCCCGAGACAGGGGACGGGTGGCTACACCTTC. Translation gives CSAPRQGTGGYTF.

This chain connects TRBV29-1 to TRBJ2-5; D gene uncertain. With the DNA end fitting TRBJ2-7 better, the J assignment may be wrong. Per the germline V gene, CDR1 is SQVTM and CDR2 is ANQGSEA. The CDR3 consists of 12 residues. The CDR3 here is CSVAPVAYEQYF. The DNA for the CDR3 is TGCAGCGTTGCGCCGGTAGCCTACGAGCAGTACTTC.

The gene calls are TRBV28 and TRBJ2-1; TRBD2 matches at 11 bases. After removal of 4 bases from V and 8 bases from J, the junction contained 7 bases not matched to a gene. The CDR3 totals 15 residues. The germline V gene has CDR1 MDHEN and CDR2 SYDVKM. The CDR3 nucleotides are TGTGCCAGCAGTTATACTAGCGGGAGTCTTGATGAGCAGTTCTTC. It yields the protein CASSYTSGSLDEQFF.

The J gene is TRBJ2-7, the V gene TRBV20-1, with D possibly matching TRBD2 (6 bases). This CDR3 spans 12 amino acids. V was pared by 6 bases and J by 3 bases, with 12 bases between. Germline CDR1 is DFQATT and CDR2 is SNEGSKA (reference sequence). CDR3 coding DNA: TGCAGTGCCGGCACCGGGGGCTACGAGCAGTACTTC. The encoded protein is CSAGTGGYEQYF.

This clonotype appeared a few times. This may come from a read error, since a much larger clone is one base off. CDR3 DNA: TGTGCCAGCAGCTCGTTCCAAGAGACCCAGTACTTC. It specifies CASSSFQETQYF. The chain links TRBV7-9 to TRBJ2-5; the D is unclear. Trimming pared 4 bases from V and 1 base from J, leaving 4 bases between. Germline V gene sequence: CDR1 SEHNR, CDR2 FQNEAQ (reference sequence). The CDR3 is 12 residues long.

CDR3 in DNA: TGTGCCAGCAGCCAACGCCCCAGGGGAGATACGCAGTATTTT. Its protein is CASSQRPRGDTQYF. The chain couples TRBV7-6 to TRBJ2-3; a possible D gene is TRBD1 (6 bases). Germline-derived CDR1 and CDR2 are SGHVS and FNYEAQ. CDR3 length: 14 amino acids. V was shortened by 5 bases and J by 5 bases, with 14 bases between the two germline ends.

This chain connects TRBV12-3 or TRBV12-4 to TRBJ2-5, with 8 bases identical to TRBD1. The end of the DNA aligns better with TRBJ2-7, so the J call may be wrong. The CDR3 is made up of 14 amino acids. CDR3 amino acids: CATGQGGGAYEQYF. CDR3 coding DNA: TGTGCCACCGGACAGGGCGGTGGAGCATACGAGCAGTACTTC.

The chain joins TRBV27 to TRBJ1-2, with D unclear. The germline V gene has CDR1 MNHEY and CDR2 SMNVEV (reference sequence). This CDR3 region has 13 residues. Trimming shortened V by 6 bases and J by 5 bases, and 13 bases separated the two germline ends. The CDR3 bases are TGTGCCAGCAGGACGGACGGACCATATGGCTACACCTTC. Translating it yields CASRTDGPYGYTF.

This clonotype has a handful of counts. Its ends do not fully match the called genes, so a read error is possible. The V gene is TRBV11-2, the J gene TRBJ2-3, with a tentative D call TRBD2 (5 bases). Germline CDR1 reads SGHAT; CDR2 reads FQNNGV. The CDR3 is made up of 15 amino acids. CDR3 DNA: TGTGTCAGCAGCTTTGTACGGACTAGCACAGATACGCAGTATTTT. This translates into CVSSFVRTSTDTQYF.

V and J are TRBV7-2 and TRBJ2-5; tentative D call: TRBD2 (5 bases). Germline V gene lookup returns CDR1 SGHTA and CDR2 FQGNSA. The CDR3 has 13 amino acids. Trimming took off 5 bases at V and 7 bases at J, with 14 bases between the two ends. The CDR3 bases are TGTGCCAGCAGCCAAGGACTGGGCGGGACCCAGTACTTC. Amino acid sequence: CASSQGLGGTQYF.

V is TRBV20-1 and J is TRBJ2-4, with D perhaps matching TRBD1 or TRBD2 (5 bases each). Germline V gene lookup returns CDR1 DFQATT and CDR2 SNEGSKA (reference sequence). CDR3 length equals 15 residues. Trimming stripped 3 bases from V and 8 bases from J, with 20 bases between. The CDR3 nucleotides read TGCAGTGCTAGGCCCGGGACCGCGGGCTTTTACATTCAGTACTTC. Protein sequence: CSARPGTAGFYIQYF.

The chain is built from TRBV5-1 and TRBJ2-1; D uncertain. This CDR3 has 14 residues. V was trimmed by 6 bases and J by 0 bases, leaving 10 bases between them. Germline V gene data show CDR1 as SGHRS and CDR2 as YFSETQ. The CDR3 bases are TGCGCCAGCACCGGAGCGAGCTCCTACAATGAGCAGTTCTTC. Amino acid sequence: CASTGASSYNEQFF.

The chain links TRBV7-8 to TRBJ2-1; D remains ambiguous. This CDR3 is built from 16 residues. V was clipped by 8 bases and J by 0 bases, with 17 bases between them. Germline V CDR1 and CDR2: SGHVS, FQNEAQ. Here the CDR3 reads CASHRTAVSSYNEQFF. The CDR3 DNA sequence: TGTGCCAGCCATCGAACGGCTGTCAGCTCCTACAATGAGCAGTTCTTC. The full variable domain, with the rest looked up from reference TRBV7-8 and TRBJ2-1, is GAGVSQSPRYKVAKRGQDVALRCDPISGHVSLFWYQQALGQGPEFLTYFQNEAQLDKSGLPSDRFFAERPEGSVSTLKIQRTQQEDSAVYLCASHRTAVSSYNEQFFGPGTRLTVL.

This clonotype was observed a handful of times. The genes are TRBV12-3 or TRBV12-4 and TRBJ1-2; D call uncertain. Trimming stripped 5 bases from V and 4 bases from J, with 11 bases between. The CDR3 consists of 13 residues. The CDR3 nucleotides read TGTGCCAGCAGTGCTGGCCAGTTCTATGGCTACACCTTC. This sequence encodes CASSAGQFYGYTF.

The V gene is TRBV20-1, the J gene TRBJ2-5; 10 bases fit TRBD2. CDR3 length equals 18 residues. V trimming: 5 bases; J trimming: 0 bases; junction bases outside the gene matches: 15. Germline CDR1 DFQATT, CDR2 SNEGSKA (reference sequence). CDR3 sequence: CSAHEGTSARSYQETQYF. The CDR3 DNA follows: TGCAGTGCTCATGAGGGGACTAGCGCACGAAGTTACCAAGAGACCCAGTACTTC.

In nucleotides, the CDR3 is TGCAGTGCTAGAATGGGTGTTGGAAACACCATATATTTT. This gives the protein CSARMGVGNTIYF. The rearrangement joins TRBV20-1 to TRBJ1-3; D gene uncertain. The germline V and J ends were trimmed by 2 bases and 3 bases, with 8 bases remaining between them. This CDR3 is 13 amino acids long. Germline CDR1 reads DFQATT; CDR2 reads SNEGSKA (reference sequence).

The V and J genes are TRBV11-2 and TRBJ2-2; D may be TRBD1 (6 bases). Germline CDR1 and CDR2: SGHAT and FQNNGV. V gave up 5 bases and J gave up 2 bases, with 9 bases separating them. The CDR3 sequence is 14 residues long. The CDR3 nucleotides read TGTGCCAGCAGCGGGGACACCAACACCGGGGAGCTGTTTTTT. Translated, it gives CASSGDTNTGELFF.

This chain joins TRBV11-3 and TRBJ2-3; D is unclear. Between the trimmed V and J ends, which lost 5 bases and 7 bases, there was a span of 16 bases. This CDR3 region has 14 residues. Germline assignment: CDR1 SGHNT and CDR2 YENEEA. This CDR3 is CASSPAAPRNTQYF. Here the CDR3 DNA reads TGTGCCAGCAGCCCGGCGGCACCTCGGAATACGCAGTATTTT.

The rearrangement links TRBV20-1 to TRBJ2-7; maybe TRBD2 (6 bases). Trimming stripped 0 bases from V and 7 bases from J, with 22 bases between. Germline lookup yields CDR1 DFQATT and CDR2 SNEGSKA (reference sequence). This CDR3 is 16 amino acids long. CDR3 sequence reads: CSARDGMGGDSREQYF. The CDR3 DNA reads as TGCAGTGCTAGAGATGGGATGGGAGGAGACTCGAGGGAGCAGTACTTC.

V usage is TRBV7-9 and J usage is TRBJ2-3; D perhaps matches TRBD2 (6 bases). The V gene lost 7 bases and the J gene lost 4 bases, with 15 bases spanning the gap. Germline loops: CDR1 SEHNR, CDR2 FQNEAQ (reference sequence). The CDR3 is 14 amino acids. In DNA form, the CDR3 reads TGTGCCAGCACCAGAAGTCGGGAGTCAGATACGCAGTATTTT. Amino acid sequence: CASTRSRESDTQYF.